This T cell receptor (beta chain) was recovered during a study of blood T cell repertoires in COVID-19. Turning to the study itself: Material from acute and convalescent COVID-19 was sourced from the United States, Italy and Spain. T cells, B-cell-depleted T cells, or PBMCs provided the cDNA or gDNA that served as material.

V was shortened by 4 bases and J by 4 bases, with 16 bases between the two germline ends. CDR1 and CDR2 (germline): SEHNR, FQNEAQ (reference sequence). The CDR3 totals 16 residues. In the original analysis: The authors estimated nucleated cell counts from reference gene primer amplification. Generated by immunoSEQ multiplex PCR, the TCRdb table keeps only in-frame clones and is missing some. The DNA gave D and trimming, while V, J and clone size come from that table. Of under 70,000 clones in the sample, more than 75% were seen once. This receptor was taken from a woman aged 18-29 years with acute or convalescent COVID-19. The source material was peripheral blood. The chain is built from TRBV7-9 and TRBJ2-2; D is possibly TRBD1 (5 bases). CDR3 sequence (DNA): TGTGCCAGCAGCTCTTCTCAGGGAACGGTCACCGGGGAGCTGTTTTTT. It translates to CASSSSQGTVTGELFF. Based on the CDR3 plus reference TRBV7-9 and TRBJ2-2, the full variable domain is DTGVSQNPRHKITKRGQNVTFRCDPISEHNRLYWYRQTLGQGPEFLTYFQNEAQLEKSRLLSDRFSAERPKGSFSTLEIQRTEQGDSAMYLCASSSSQGTVTGELFFGEGSRLTVL.